This T cell receptor (beta chain) was obtained from a study of T-cell memory formation after mild COVID-19 (dated by TCRdb to the early 2020s). Study-wide context: TCR sequence clusters from the two donors were largely donor specific. The cohort was made up of two young adult volunteers, one female and one male, who were previously healthy. Longitudinal TCRalpha and TCRbeta repertoire sequencing tracked T-cell clones expanding and contracting after mild COVID-19 in two donors.

Sequencer: Illumina NovaSeq 6000. TCRalpha and TCRbeta cDNA libraries were constructed by 5'RACE with constant-segment primers, with sample barcodes and unique molecular identifiers being introduced. RNA was extracted from every sample with Trizol reagent. Library amplification was performed in two PCR steps, and a second sample barcode and Illumina TruSeq adapters were introduced in the second step. The libraries were sequenced on an Illumina NovaSeq using 2 x 150 bp paired-end reads. As for the authors' bioinformatics: With migec v1.2.7, reads were demultiplexed and then collapsed into UMI-guided consensus sequences. Using mixcr v2.1.11, UMI consensuses were aligned to TRA and TRB V and J templates and then assembled into clonotypes. Clonotypes were classified as expanded or contracted when called significant by both edgeR and NoisET, with noise models trained on biological replicates. For edgeR calls, the thresholds were a false discovery rate-adjusted p below 0.01 and a log2 fold-change of 1. As an exploratory analysis of dynamics, max-normalized trajectories of the 1000 most abundant clonotypes were examined by PCA with hierarchical clustering. Each responding clone was given a CD4 or CD8 phenotype based on the CD4+ and CD8+ repertoires, which had been sequenced separately. The public reads were reanalyzed by TCRdb: fastp trimming at Q25, MiXCR alignment, in-frame beta chains only. Each CDR3 protein gets just one entry, which takes the most common genes and DNA from the rows behind it. TCRdb's processing, not the authors' own work, is the source of the V and J calls. For this sample the table gives roughly 160,000 distinct CDR3 sequences, of which under 14% were detected only once. Roughly 3.8% of the sample goes to the ten largest clones.

Ficoll-Paque density gradient centrifugation was the method used to isolate PBMCs. Summary of the overall study and its limitations: Balanced CD4/CD8 phenotypes were observed for clones contracting from day 15 to 85, whereas a bias towards CD4+ was observed for a second wave of clones expanding from day 15 to 37. The study covered only a couple of mild cases, and larger cohorts including severe cases with pre-infection samples were considered necessary. Whether the second-wave clones peaking on day 37 were SARS-CoV-2 specific was not confirmed. Some responding clones were detected in pre-infection memory, suggesting pre-existing cross-reactive memory T cells joined the SARS-CoV-2 response. Contracting CD4+ clones turned up mainly in the CM and EM memory subsets, whereas EMRA was where CD8+ clones were enriched.

A word on this clonotype: There is no known antigen for this receptor. No clone much larger than this one lies a single base away; base qualities are absent.

The receptor comes from a man aged 18-30 years who had mild COVID-19 (a few samples of this study predate the infection). The sample titles of this study are shuffled in the database, so cell type and time point are left out; the donor was told from shared clones. The sequencing sample was made of PBMCs or a T cell subset sorted from them (not recorded which).

The nucleotides are TGTGCCACCAGTGAGCGAGGGAGGGGGGGGCAGTTCTTC. Its translation is CATSERGRGGQFF. The V gene is TRBV24-1 and the J gene is TRBJ2-1; TRBD2 could be the D gene, as 7 bases match. The CDR3 contains 13 residues, cysteine and phenylalanine counted. CDR3 DNA is the only sequence kept; it has 39 bases, read in frame from the first base. In the germline V gene, CDR1 corresponds to KGHDR and CDR2 to SFDVKD. Cut back by 4 bases and 12 bases, the V and J ends lie 15 bases apart.